The rows below give T cell receptor beta chains drawn from one sample of a study of blood T cells in healthy people across ages. TCRdb re-called the 5' RACE reads through MiXCR, storing one row per CDR3 protein. Among about 1,500,000 distinct CDR3 sequences listed, over 25% were seen once. Sequences were obtained from blood. These receptors all come from a woman in her 30s in good health. Each CDR3 is given with its conserved first and last residue. The order of the fields is clone size, V gene, D gene, J gene, CDR3 protein, CDR3 DNA. The D gene is left open where the match is weak. Where a row states a size, it is once, few, many or the class of an expanded clone; other rows omit it.

clone_size: -; v_call: TRBV30; d_call: -; j_call: TRBJ1-5; cdr3_aa: CACVEGGGNQPQHF; cdr3_nt: TGTGCCTGTGTAGAGGGCGGCGGCAATCAGCCCCAGCATTTT
clone_size: -; v_call: TRBV10-3; d_call: -; j_call: TRBJ2-7; cdr3_aa: CANGPYSYEQYF; cdr3_nt: TGTGCCAACGGGCCCTATTCCTACGAGCAGTACTTC
clone_size: few; v_call: TRBV12-3/TRBV12-4; d_call: TRBD2; j_call: TRBJ2-7; cdr3_aa: CASSGGGDSGYEQYF; cdr3_nt: TGTGCCAGCAGCGGGGGGGGAGATTCTGGATACGAGCAGTACTTC
clone_size: -; v_call: TRBV10-3; d_call: -; j_call: TRBJ1-2; cdr3_aa: CAIGRVNYGYTF; cdr3_nt: TGTGCCATCGGGAGGGTTAACTATGGCTACACCTTC
clone_size: few; v_call: TRBV7-9; d_call: -; j_call: TRBJ1-4; cdr3_aa: CASKRGLAEKLFF; cdr3_nt: TGTGCCAGCAAGAGAGGCCTTGCGGAAAAACTGTTTTTT
clone_size: -; v_call: TRBV24-1; d_call: TRBD2; j_call: TRBJ2-5; cdr3_aa: CATCRDYQETQYF; cdr3_nt: TGTGCCACCTGCCGGGACTATCAAGAGACCCAGTACTTC
clone_size: few; v_call: TRBV20-1; d_call: -; j_call: TRBJ2-7; cdr3_aa: CSASFQGGLEQYF; cdr3_nt: TGCAGTGCTAGCTTCCAGGGGGGCCTCGAGCAGTACTTC
clone_size: few; v_call: TRBV29-1; d_call: TRBD2; j_call: TRBJ2-5; cdr3_aa: CSVVGSGGAGETQYF; cdr3_nt: TGCAGCGTTGTAGGTAGCGGGGGGGCCGGAGAGACCCAGTACTTC
clone_size: many; v_call: TRBV24-1; d_call: TRBD2; j_call: TRBJ2-7; cdr3_aa: CATSSGGAGGDYEQYF; cdr3_nt: TGTGCCACCTCGTCGGGGGGAGCGGGAGGGGACTACGAGCAGTACTTC
clone_size: few; v_call: TRBV10-3; d_call: -; j_call: TRBJ1-2; cdr3_aa: CAISEREDNYGYTF; cdr3_nt: TGTGCCATCAGTGAGCGCGAAGATAACTATGGCTACACCTTC
clone_size: -; v_call: TRBV7-2; d_call: TRBD2; j_call: TRBJ2-1; cdr3_aa: CASSLAELAGGSKQFF; cdr3_nt: TGTGCCAGCAGCTTAGCCGAACTAGCGGGGGGCTCCAAGCAGTTCTTC
clone_size: few; v_call: TRBV12-3/TRBV12-4; d_call: TRBD1; j_call: TRBJ1-1; cdr3_aa: CASREGALNTEAFF; cdr3_nt: TGTGCCAGCAGGGAGGGGGCGTTGAACACTGAAGCTTTCTTT
clone_size: many; v_call: TRBV5-1; d_call: TRBD2; j_call: TRBJ2-7; cdr3_aa: CASSLVAGHKGGEQYF; cdr3_nt: TGCGCCAGCAGCTTGGTAGCGGGGCATAAAGGTGGGGAGCAGTACTTC
clone_size: -; v_call: TRBV18; d_call: -; j_call: TRBJ1-1; cdr3_aa: CASSTTGMNTEAFF; cdr3_nt: TGTGCCAGCTCAACGACAGGAATGAACACTGAAGCTTTCTTT
clone_size: many; v_call: TRBV7-2; d_call: TRBD2; j_call: TRBJ2-3; cdr3_aa: CASSSLAGVTDTQYF; cdr3_nt: TGTGCCAGCAGCTCCCTAGCGGGGGTCACAGATACGCAGTATTTT
clone_size: few; v_call: TRBV6-6; d_call: -; j_call: TRBJ2-7; cdr3_aa: CASSYVGGPTYEQYF; cdr3_nt: TGTGCCAGCAGTTACGTCGGGGGCCCTACCTACGAGCAGTACTTC
clone_size: -; v_call: TRBV20-1; d_call: -; j_call: TRBJ2-7; cdr3_aa: CSARDEARYEQYF; cdr3_nt: TGCAGTGCTAGAGATGAAGCGCGTTACGAGCAGTACTTC
clone_size: -; v_call: TRBV28; d_call: -; j_call: TRBJ2-7; cdr3_aa: CASSLSRGDDEQYF; cdr3_nt: TGTGCCAGCAGTTTAAGCAGGGGTGACGACGAGCAGTACTTC
clone_size: many; v_call: TRBV19; d_call: TRBD1; j_call: TRBJ1-2; cdr3_aa: CASSIQGNYGYTF; cdr3_nt: TGTGCCAGCAGCATACAGGGGAATTATGGCTACACCTTC
clone_size: -; v_call: TRBV7-9; d_call: -; j_call: TRBJ1-5; cdr3_aa: CASSLAMTGSSQPQHF; cdr3_nt: TGTGCCAGCAGCTTAGCGATGACGGGTAGTTCTCAGCCCCAGCATTTT
clone_size: -; v_call: TRBV7-2; d_call: -; j_call: TRBJ1-1; cdr3_aa: CASSFRAWAMNTEAFF; cdr3_nt: TGTGCCAGCAGCTTTCGGGCGTGGGCCATGAACACTGAAGCTTTCTTT
clone_size: -; v_call: TRBV11-2; d_call: -; j_call: TRBJ2-7; cdr3_aa: CASSLDHGRPYEQYF; cdr3_nt: TGTGCCAGCAGCTTAGATCACGGTAGGCCCTACGAGCAGTACTTC
clone_size: -; v_call: TRBV12-3/TRBV12-4; d_call: TRBD1; j_call: TRBJ1-3; cdr3_aa: CASSASGTGRSGNTIYF; cdr3_nt: TGTGCCAGCAGTGCGAGCGGGACAGGCCGCTCTGGAAACACCATATATTTT
clone_size: -; v_call: TRBV7-2; d_call: -; j_call: TRBJ2-3; cdr3_aa: CASSSWGLTDTQYF; cdr3_nt: TGTGCCAGCAGCTCTTGGGGTCTCACAGATACGCAGTATTTT
clone_size: -; v_call: TRBV12-3/TRBV12-4; d_call: -; j_call: TRBJ1-2; cdr3_aa: CASFLAGAYGYTF; cdr3_nt: TGTGCCAGCTTCTTAGCAGGGGCCTATGGCTACACCTTC
clone_size: few; v_call: TRBV7-3; d_call: -; j_call: TRBJ2-1; cdr3_aa: CAISSPQGSKFF; cdr3_nt: TGTGCCATCAGCTCCCCCCAGGGATCTAAGTTCTTC
clone_size: few; v_call: TRBV20-1; d_call: -; j_call: TRBJ1-6; cdr3_aa: CSAGPGPYNSPLHF; cdr3_nt: TGCAGTGCCGGTCCGGGGCCCTATAATTCACCCCTCCACTTT
clone_size: few; v_call: TRBV14; d_call: -; j_call: TRBJ1-2; cdr3_aa: CASSQDSAGRANYGYTF; cdr3_nt: TGTGCCAGCAGCCAAGATAGCGCGGGAAGGGCTAACTATGGCTACACCTTC
clone_size: -; v_call: TRBV20-1; d_call: -; j_call: TRBJ2-5; cdr3_aa: CSFLVGRTEETQYF; cdr3_nt: TGCAGTTTTCTGGTAGGACGGACCGAAGAGACCCAGTACTTC
clone_size: -; v_call: TRBV10-3; d_call: -; j_call: TRBJ2-2; cdr3_aa: CAIAPNTGELFF; cdr3_nt: TGTGCCATCGCACCGAACACCGGGGAGCTGTTTTTT